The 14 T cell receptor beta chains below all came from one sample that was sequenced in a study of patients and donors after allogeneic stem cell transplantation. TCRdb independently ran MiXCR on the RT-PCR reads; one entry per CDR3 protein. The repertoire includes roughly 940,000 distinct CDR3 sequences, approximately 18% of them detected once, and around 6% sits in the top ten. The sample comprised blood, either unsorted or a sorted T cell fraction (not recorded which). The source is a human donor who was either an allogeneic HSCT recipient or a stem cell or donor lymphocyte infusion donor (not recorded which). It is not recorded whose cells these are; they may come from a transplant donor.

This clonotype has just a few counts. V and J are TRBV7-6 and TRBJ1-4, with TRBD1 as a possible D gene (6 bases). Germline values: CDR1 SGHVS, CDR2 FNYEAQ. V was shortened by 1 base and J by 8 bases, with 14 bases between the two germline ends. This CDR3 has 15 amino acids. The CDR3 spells CASSLVSAGGEKLFF. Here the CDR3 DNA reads TGTGCCAGCAGCTTAGTGAGTGCCGGGGGCGAAAAACTGTTTTTT.

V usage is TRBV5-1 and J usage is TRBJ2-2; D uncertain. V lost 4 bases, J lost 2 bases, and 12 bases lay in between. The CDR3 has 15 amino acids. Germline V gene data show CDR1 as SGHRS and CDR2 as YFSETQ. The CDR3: CASSQDIVNTGELFF. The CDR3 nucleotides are TGCGCCAGCAGCCAAGATATAGTAAACACCGGGGAGCTGTTTTTT.

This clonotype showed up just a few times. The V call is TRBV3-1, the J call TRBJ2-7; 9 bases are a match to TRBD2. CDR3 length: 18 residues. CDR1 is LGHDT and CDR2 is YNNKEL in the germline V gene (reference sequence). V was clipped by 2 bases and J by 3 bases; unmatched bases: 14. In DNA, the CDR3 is TGTGCCAGCAGCCAACTCTCAGGGGCTAGCGGGGCCTACTACGAGCAGTACTTC. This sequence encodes CASSQLSGASGAYYEQYF.

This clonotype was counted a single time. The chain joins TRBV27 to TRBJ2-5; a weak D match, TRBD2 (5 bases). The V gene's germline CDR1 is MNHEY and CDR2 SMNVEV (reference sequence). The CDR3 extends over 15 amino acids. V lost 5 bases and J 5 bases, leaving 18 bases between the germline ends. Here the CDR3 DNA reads TGTGCCAGCAGTCTACGTGCCGGGGTTGCGGAGACCCAGTACTTC. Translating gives CASSLRAGVAETQYF.

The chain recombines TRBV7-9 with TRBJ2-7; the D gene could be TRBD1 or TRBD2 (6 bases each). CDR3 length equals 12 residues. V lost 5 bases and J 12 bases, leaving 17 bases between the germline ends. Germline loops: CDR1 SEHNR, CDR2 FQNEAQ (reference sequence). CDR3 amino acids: CASSGGKGGLYF. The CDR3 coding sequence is TGTGCCAGCAGCGGAGGGAAGGGGGGCCTGTACTTC. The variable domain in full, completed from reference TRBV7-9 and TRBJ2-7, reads DTGVSQNPRHKITKRGQNVTFRCDPISEHNRLYWYRQTLGQGPEFLTYFQNEAQLEKSRLLSDRFSAERPKGSFSTLEIQRTEQGDSAMYLCASSGGKGGLYFGPGTRLTVT.

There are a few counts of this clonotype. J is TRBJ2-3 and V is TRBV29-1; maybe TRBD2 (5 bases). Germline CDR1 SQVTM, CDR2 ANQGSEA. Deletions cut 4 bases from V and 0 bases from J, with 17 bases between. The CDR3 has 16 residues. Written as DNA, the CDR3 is TGCAGCGTTGGAGGAGGTCCTTCGCTTAGCACAGATACGCAGTATTTT. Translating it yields CSVGGGPSLSTDTQYF.

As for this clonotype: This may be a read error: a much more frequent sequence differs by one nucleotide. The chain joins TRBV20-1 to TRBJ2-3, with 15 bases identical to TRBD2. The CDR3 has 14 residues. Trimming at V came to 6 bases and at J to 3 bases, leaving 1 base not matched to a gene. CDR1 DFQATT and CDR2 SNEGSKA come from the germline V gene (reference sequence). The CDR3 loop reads CSAGTSGRTDTQYF. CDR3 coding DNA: TGCAGTGCCGGGACTAGCGGGAGGACAGATACGCAGTATTTT.

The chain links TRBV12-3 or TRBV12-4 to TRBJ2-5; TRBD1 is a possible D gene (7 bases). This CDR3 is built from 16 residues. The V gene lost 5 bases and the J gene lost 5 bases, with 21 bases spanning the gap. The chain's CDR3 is CASSMTGRFGVETQYF. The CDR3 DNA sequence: TGTGCCAGCAGTATGACAGGGAGGTTCGGTGTGGAGACCCAGTACTTC.

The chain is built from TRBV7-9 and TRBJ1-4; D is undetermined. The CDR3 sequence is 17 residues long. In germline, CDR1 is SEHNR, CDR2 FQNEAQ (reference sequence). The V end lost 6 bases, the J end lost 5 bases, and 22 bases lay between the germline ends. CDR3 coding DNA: TGTGCCAGCAGTTACCGGGCTTCATCCCCTGCCAATGAAAAACTGTTTTTT. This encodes CASSYRASSPANEKLFF.

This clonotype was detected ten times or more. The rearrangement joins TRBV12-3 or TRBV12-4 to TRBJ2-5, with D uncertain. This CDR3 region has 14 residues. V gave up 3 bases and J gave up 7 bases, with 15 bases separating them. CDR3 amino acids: CASSLQSGRRTQYF. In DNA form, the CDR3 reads TGTGCCAGCAGTTTGCAGTCCGGGCGGAGGACCCAGTACTTC.

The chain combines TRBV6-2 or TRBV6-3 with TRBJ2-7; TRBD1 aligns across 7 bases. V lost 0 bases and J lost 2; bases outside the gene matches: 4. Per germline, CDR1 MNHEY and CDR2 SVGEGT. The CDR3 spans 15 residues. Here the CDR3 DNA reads TGTGCCAGCAGTTACTCTACAGGGGCAACCTACGAGCAGTACTTC. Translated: CASSYSTGATYEQYF.

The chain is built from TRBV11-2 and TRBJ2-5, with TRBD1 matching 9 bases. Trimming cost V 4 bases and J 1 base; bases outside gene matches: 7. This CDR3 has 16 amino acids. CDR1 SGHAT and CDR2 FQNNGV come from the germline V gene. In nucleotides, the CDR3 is TGTGCCAGCAGCTCCGGGACAGGGCCCCTCCAAGAGACCCAGTACTTC. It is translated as CASSSGTGPLQETQYF.

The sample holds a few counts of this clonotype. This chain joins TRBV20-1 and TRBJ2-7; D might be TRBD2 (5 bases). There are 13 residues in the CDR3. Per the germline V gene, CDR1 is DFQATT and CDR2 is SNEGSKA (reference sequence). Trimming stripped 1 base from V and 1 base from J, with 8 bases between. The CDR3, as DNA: TGCAGTGCTAGAGTGCTAGCATCCTACGAGCAGTACTTC. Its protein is CSARVLASYEQYF.

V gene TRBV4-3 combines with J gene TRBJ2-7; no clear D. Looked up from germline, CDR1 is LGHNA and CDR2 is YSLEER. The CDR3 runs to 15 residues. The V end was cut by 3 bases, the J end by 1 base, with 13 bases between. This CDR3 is CASSQEPTASYEQYF. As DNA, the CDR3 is TGCGCCAGCAGCCAGGAACCGACTGCATCCTACGAGCAGTACTTC.